This T cell receptor beta chain comes out of a study of blood T cell repertoires in COVID-19. V lost 1 base and J lost 5, with 11 bases in between. There are 15 residues in the CDR3. Germline V CDR1 and CDR2: LGHNA, YNFKEQ. Repertoires were generated with immunoSEQ multiplex PCR, while TCRdb's copy carries only in-frame clones and drops some. The sample carries about 430,000 clones, approximately 91% recorded once. Specimen: PBMCs or T cells enriched from blood (not recorded which). The receptor was isolated from a woman between 18 and 30 years old who had been exposed to COVID-19. The rearrangement uses TRBV4-2 and TRBJ2-2; TRBD2 is a possible D gene (5 bases). The CDR3 DNA is TGTGCCAGCAGCCAAGTAGGTGGGAGAACCGGGGAGCTGTTTTTT. This translates into CASSQVGGRTGELFF.